The sequence of this TCR beta chain was determined in a study of patients and donors after allogeneic stem cell transplantation. In TCRdb, the RT-PCR reads were re-called with MiXCR into one record per CDR3 protein. The table lists about 960,000 distinct CDR3 sequences, under 20% of them singletons. CDR1 is MNHNS and CDR2 is SASEGT in the germline V gene. CDR3 length equals 15 residues. J was trimmed by 0 bases and V by 6 bases; bases with no gene match: 5. Sequencing input: blood, either unsorted or a sorted T cell fraction (not recorded which). The sequence derives from a human donor who was either an allogeneic HSCT recipient or a stem cell or donor lymphocyte infusion donor (not recorded which). It is not recorded whose cells these are; they may come from a transplant donor. The chain carries TRBV6-1 and TRBJ2-7, with 10 bases matching TRBD2. CDR3: CASSRGLAVSYEQYF. CDR3 nucleotides: TGTGCCAGCAGCCGTGGACTAGCGGTCTCCTACGAGCAGTACTTC.